This T cell receptor beta chain comes out of a study of T cells after yellow fever vaccination. The length of the CDR3 is 15 residues. From germline, CDR1 is SGHTA and CDR2 FQGNSA. Trimming pared 2 bases from V and 6 bases from J, leaving 13 bases between. From the 5' RACE reads, TCRdb called clonotypes with MiXCR, one entry per CDR3 protein. Among hundreds of thousands of distinct CDR3 sequences listed, 12% were seen once. This sequence joins TRBV7-2 and TRBJ1-4, with D perhaps TRBD1 (6 bases). The source of this sequence is a man younger than 40 who received the YFV17D yellow fever vaccine. The source material was PBMCs, sampled on the day of the yellow fever booster vaccination. CDR3 residues: CASSLLDSPYEKLFF. Written as DNA, the CDR3 is TGTGCCAGCAGCTTATTGGACAGTCCATATGAAAAACTGTTTTTT.